This T cell receptor beta chain originates from a study of blood T cell repertoires in COVID-19. Overall study: Sites in the United States, Italy and Spain provided acute and convalescent COVID-19 samples. T cells, B-cell-depleted T cells, or PBMCs supplied cDNA or gDNA.

Methods used by the authors: Estimation of nucleated cell counts was performed using reference gene primer amplification. TCRdb's copy holds only in-frame clones and misses some; the assay was immunoSEQ multiplex PCR. V, J and clone size derive from that table, while D and trimming were established from the DNA sequence. The table lists more than 70,000 clones, about nine tenths of them singletons, with over 2.5% in the top ten. V lost 8 bases and J 0 bases, leaving 11 bases between the germline ends. Germline V gene sequence: CDR1 GTSNPN, CDR2 SVGIG (reference sequence). This CDR3 contains 13 residues.

The TCR sequence derives from a woman aged 45-59 years with active or convalescent COVID-19. This sequence joins TRBV30 and TRBJ1-3; D is unresolved. Input material: peripheral blood. CDR3 coding DNA: TGTGCCGGGATGTGGAGCTCTGGAAACACCATATATTTT. As protein: CAGMWSSGNTIYF. Supplemented by reference TRBV30 and TRBJ1-3, the full variable domain reads SQTIHQWPATLVQPVGSPLSLECTVEGTSNPNLYWYRQAAGRGLQLLFYSVGIGQISSEVPQNLSASRPQDRQFILSSKKLLLSDSGFYLCAGMWSSGNTIYFGEGSWLTVV.